A selection of T cell receptor beta chains follows, all from one sample in a study of blood T cell repertoires in COVID-19. The assay was immunoSEQ multiplex PCR, and TCRdb's table has in-frame clones only and misses some. This table holds about 250,000 clones, 70% to 90% found once. Sequencing was performed on peripheral blood. Receptors were obtained from a woman in her thirties with COVID-19, enrolled during active disease. Each CDR3 is given with its conserved first and last residue. The D gene is left open where the match is weak. Clone size is given for some rows only: seen once, a few or many times, or a class if the clone is expanded.

size | length | J | D | V | CDR3 | DNA
NA | 14 | TRBJ2-3 | NA | TRBV9 | CASSVALGADTQYF | TGTGCCAGCAGCGTTGCCCTGGGAGCGGATACGCAGTATTTT
NA | 14 | TRBJ2-5 | NA | TRBV5-1 | CASSRTDHQETQYF | TGCGCCAGCAGCCGGACAGACCATCAAGAGACCCAGTACTTC
NA | 14 | TRBJ2-2 | NA | TRBV29-1 | CSVEVAGFGGELFF | TGCAGCGTCGAGGTGGCAGGGTTCGGCGGGGAGCTGTTTTTT
NA | 14 | TRBJ1-4 | TRBD1 | TRBV28 | CASSLAGGLEKLFF | TGTGCCAGCAGTTTGGCAGGGGGATTAGAAAAACTGTTTTTT
NA | 17 | TRBJ2-6 | NA | TRBV11-2 | CASSLGHALSGANVLTF | TGTGCCAGCAGCTTAGGCCACGCGCTCTCTGGGGCCAACGTCCTGACTTTC
NA | 13 | TRBJ2-7 | TRBD2 | TRBV6-6 | CASCSGDPYEQYF | TGTGCCTCGTGTAGCGGGGATCCCTACGAGCAGTACTTC
NA | 16 | TRBJ2-7 | TRBD2 | TRBV7-2 | CASSLGLAGGRYEQYF | TGTGCCAGCAGCTTGGGCCTAGCGGGGGGGCGGTACGAGCAGTACTTC
NA | 14 | TRBJ2-5 | TRBD1 | TRBV5-6 | CASSGTGGPGTQYF | TGTGCCAGCAGCGGGACAGGAGGGCCTGGGACCCAGTACTTC
NA | 15 | TRBJ2-1 | TRBD1 | TRBV4-1 | CASSQRDRAYNEQFF | TGCGCCAGCAGCCAACGGGACAGGGCTTACAATGAGCAGTTCTTC
once | 12 | TRBJ1-2 | NA | TRBV19 | CASRGGTYGYTF | TGTGCCAGTAGAGGCGGGACCTATGGCTACACCTTC
few | 13 | TRBJ1-6 | TRBD1 | TRBV7-2 | CAGRDRASSPLHF | TGTGCCGGCCGGGACAGGGCTTCGTCACCCCTCCACTTT
NA | 15 | TRBJ2-5 | NA | TRBV21-1 | CASRLAGGPGETQYF | TGTGCCAGCAGACTAGCGGGAGGGCCGGGGGAGACCCAGTACTTC
NA | 13 | TRBJ2-7 | NA | TRBV5-1 | CASSRQDSYEQYF | TGCGCCAGCAGCCGACAGGATTCCTACGAGCAGTACTTC
NA | 12 | TRBJ2-5 | TRBD1 | TRBV10-3 | CAIGTGEETQYF | TGTGCCATCGGGACAGGGGAAGAGACCCAGTACTTC
NA | 14 | TRBJ1-6 | TRBD1 | TRBV7-6 | CASSSGTGGRALHF | TGTGCCAGCAGCTCCGGGACAGGGGGCCGGGCCCTCCACTTT
NA | 13 | TRBJ1-2 | TRBD1 | TRBV2 | CASSENRGHGYTF | TGTGCCAGCAGTGAAAACAGGGGGCATGGCTACACCTTC
NA | 17 | TRBJ2-3 | TRBD2 | TRBV11-3 | CASSSRTSGGVTDTQYF | TGTGCCAGCAGCTCGAGAACTAGCGGGGGGGTCACAGATACGCAGTATTTT
NA | 15 | TRBJ2-6 | NA | TRBV7-8 | CASSAHTSGANVLTF | TGTGCCAGCAGCGCCCACACGTCTGGGGCCAACGTCCTGACTTTC
NA | 15 | TRBJ1-1 | NA | TRBV13 | CASRTRGGLNTEAFF | TGTGCCAGCAGGACGAGGGGAGGCCTGAACACTGAAGCTTTCTTT
NA | 12 | TRBJ1-2 | NA | TRBV3-1/TRBV3-2 | CASSQWTVGYTF | TGTGCCAGCAGCCAATGGACAGTTGGCTACACCTTC
NA | 14 | TRBJ1-2 | NA | TRBV5-6 | CASSSTGNVYGYTF | TGTGCCAGCAGCTCAACAGGGAACGTCTATGGCTACACCTTC
once | 15 | TRBJ2-7 | TRBD1 | TRBV7-9 | CASSLRDRGNYEQYF | TGTGCCAGCAGCTTACGGGACAGGGGGAACTACGAGCAGTACTTC
NA | 15 | TRBJ2-1 | NA | TRBV7-8 | CASSLVGRTYNEQFF | TGTGCCAGCAGCCTAGTAGGGAGAACTTACAATGAGCAGTTCTTC
NA | 16 | TRBJ1-5 | NA | TRBV15 | CATSREQSFSNQPQHF | TGTGCCACCAGCAGGGAACAGTCCTTTAGCAATCAGCCCCAGCATTTT
NA | 16 | TRBJ2-7 | NA | TRBV3-1/TRBV3-2 | CASSQGDRLETYEQYF | TGTGCCAGCAGCCAAGGCGACAGGCTCGAAACCTACGAGCAGTACTTC
NA | 12 | TRBJ2-1 | NA | TRBV27 | CASSLERREQFF | TGTGCCAGCAGTTTGGAGAGGAGGGAGCAGTTCTTC
NA | 13 | TRBJ2-3 | NA | TRBV24-1 | CATSGPFTDTQYF | TGTGCCACCAGTGGGCCCTTCACAGATACGCAGTATTTT
NA | 13 | TRBJ1-4 | TRBD1 | TRBV12-3/TRBV12-4 | CASGDRAKVAVFF | TGTGCCAGCGGGGACAGGGCTAAGGTCGCGGTGTTTTTT
NA | 15 | TRBJ2-3 | NA | TRBV5-4 | CASSLDSGVSDTQYF | TGTGCCAGCAGCTTGGATTCGGGAGTGTCAGATACGCAGTATTTT
NA | 15 | TRBJ1-1 | NA | TRBV20-1 | CSASVGEALAYEAFF | TGCAGTGCTAGTGTAGGGGAGGCCCTAGCTTATGAAGCTTTCTTT
NA | 14 | TRBJ2-3 | NA | TRBV6-6 | CASSYSGSGDTQYF | TGTGCCAGCAGTTACTCGGGTTCAGGGGATACGCAGTATTTT